The 10 T cell receptor beta chains reported below all come from one sample, sequenced in a study of blood T cell repertoires in COVID-19. The protocol was immunoSEQ multiplex PCR, while the TCRdb copy is restricted to in-frame clones and leaves out a portion. Altogether roughly 400,000 clones are present, nearly 90% being singletons, with the ten largest covering approximately 1.5%. The sample consisted of PBMCs or T cells enriched from blood (not recorded which). These receptors all stem from a woman aged 18-29 years who had been exposed to COVID-19.

The rearrangement uses TRBV4-1 and TRBJ2-2; TRBD2 agrees at 11 bases. This CDR3 comprises 16 residues. From germline, CDR1 is MGHRA and CDR2 YSYEKL. With 4 bases clipped from V and 3 bases from J, the junction kept 4 bases outside the gene matches. CDR3 sequence reads: CASSRRGLADTGELFF. The CDR3, as DNA: TGCGCCAGCAGCCGGCGGGGACTAGCGGACACCGGGGAGCTGTTTTTT.

The rearrangement links TRBV6-5 to TRBJ1-2; 7 bases align to TRBD1. Trimming at V came to 5 bases and at J to 4 bases, leaving 10 bases not matched to a gene. Germline V CDR1 and CDR2: MNHEY, SVGAGI. The CDR3 sequence is 15 residues long. The CDR3, as DNA: TGTGCCAGCAGTCGTCGACAGGGAGAGGGCTATGGCTACACCTTC. Its protein is CASSRRQGEGYGYTF.

DNA for the CDR3: TGCGCCAGCAGCCGCTCTAGCGGGGAGTACGAGCAGTACTTC. Protein: CASSRSSGEYEQYF. This chain links TRBV4-1 with TRBJ2-7; 9 nucleotides match TRBD2. The CDR3 runs to 14 residues. The germline V gene encodes CDR1 MGHRA and CDR2 YSYEKL. V lost 4 bases to trimming and J lost 4 bases; unmatched junction nucleotides: 5.

This chain links TRBV19 with TRBJ1-2, with 7 bases fitting TRBD1. The CDR3 covers 15 residues. Germline trimming cut 3 bases from V and 4 bases from J; bases unmatched to any gene: 8. Per the germline V gene, CDR1 is LNHDA and CDR2 is SQIVND (reference sequence). CDR3 in amino acids: CASSIGNRGGYGYTF. The CDR3 DNA sequence: TGTGCCAGTAGTATCGGGAACAGGGGAGGCTATGGCTACACCTTC. Full variable domain (remainder filled in from reference TRBV19 and TRBJ1-2): DGGITQSPKYLFRKEGQNVTLSCEQNLNHDAMYWYRQDPGQGLRLIYYSQIVNDFQKGDIAEGYSVSREKKESFPLTVTSAQKNPTAFYLCASSIGNRGGYGYTFGSGTRLTVV.

The chain carries TRBV6-4 and TRBJ2-7, with D tentatively TRBD1 (6 bases). Trimming left V 8 bases short and J 6 bases short, with 35 bases between. The germline gives CDR1 MRHNA, CDR2 SNTAGT. CDR3 length: 19 amino acids. The CDR3 reads CASVESEQGPFPCKVEQYF. The CDR3 bases are TGTGCCAGCGTGGAATCGGAACAGGGACCTTTTCCGTGTAAGGTCGAGCAGTACTTC.

The chain combines TRBV5-6 with TRBJ2-7, with 7 bases matching TRBD2. The CDR3 is made up of 14 amino acids. V trimming: 0 bases; J trimming: 3 bases; junction bases outside the gene matches: 3. Germline loops: CDR1 SGHDT, CDR2 YYEEEE. The CDR3 DNA reads TGTGCCAGCAGCTTGGGACCTAGCGGCTACGAGCAGTACTTC. Translated: CASSLGPSGYEQYF.

Comments on this clone: The sample contains more than one DNA sequence encoding this CDR3. The rearrangement links TRBV7-9 to TRBJ1-6; 8 bases map to TRBD1. The CDR3 is 14 amino acids. Trimming cost V 4 bases and J 6 bases; bases outside gene matches: 2. CDR1 is SEHNR, CDR2 FQNEAQ, per germline (reference sequence). This CDR3 reads CASSSGQGNSPLHF. The CDR3 nucleotides read TGTGCCAGCAGCTCTGGACAGGGTAATTCACCCCTCCACTTT.

This chain uses TRBV7-9 with TRBJ2-1; 8 bases match TRBD2. With V trimmed by 1 base and J by 5 bases, 4 bases remained unmatched. The CDR3 extends over 15 amino acids. The germline V gene has CDR1 SEHNR and CDR2 FQNEAQ (reference sequence). The CDR3 sequence is CASSLEAGVNNEQFF. The CDR3 DNA reads as TGTGCCAGCAGCTTAGAAGCGGGGGTAAACAATGAGCAGTTCTTC.

The V gene is TRBV6-5, the J gene TRBJ1-5, with D uncertain. Per the germline V gene, CDR1 is MNHEY and CDR2 is SVGAGI. The CDR3 spans 15 residues. The germline V and J ends were trimmed by 6 bases and 0 bases, with 12 bases remaining between them. The CDR3 loop is CASSAGRNSNQPQHF. CDR3 in DNA: TGTGCCAGCAGCGCGGGCCGGAATAGCAATCAGCCCCAGCATTTT.

V and J are TRBV6-6 and TRBJ1-5, with D possibly being TRBD1 (6 bases). Germline V CDR1 and CDR2: MNHNY, SVGAGI (reference sequence). V was cut by 2 bases and J by 5 bases, with 13 bases left in between. The CDR3 length is 15 residues. CDR3 DNA: TGTGCCAGCAGTTACCCGACAGGAAACTATCAGCCCCAGCATTTT. Protein product: CASSYPTGNYQPQHF.